Each of the 7 T cell receptor beta chains below was sequenced from the same sample in a study of control samples from healthy donors and cancer patients. The method was immunoSEQ multiplex PCR; TCRdb's version includes in-frame clones alone and lacks a portion of them. The table lists about 120,000 clones, about 91% of them singletons. The sequenced material came from blood. Every receptor here comes from a man aged 35 to 55 in good health.

This chain connects TRBV11-3 to TRBJ1-1; no clear D. The V gene's germline CDR1 is SGHNT and CDR2 YENEEA. The CDR3 contains 17 residues. V shed 5 bases and J shed 0 bases, with 19 bases lying between them. CDR3 coding DNA: TGTGCCAGCAGCGGGTCGGTTTTGGGCAGTTTGAACACTGAAGCTTTCTTT. Translated, it gives CASSGSVLGSLNTEAFF.

This clone was observed a few times. The chain couples TRBV6-4 to TRBJ2-1, with TRBD2 identical over 13 bases. After removal of 5 bases from V and 5 bases from J, the junction contained 9 bases not matched to a gene. This CDR3 is built from 17 residues. Germline V CDR1 and CDR2: MRHNA, SNTAGT. In DNA form, the CDR3 reads TGTGCCAGCAGTAAGGACGGGACTAGCGGGGTAAACAATGAGCAGTTCTTC. Translation gives CASSKDGTSGVNNEQFF.

The chain carries TRBV13 and TRBJ2-7, with TRBD1 matching over 9 bases. Germline-derived CDR1 and CDR2 are PRHDT and FYEKMQ (reference sequence). Trimming removed 6 bases from V and 6 bases from J; junction bases left unmatched: 6. CDR3 length: 13 residues. CDR3 DNA: TGTGCCAGCAGGCGGGACAGGGAGACCGAGCAGTACTTC. This codes for CASRRDRETEQYF.

The J gene is TRBJ1-5, the V gene TRBV19; D gene ambiguous. Germline V gene lookup returns CDR1 LNHDA and CDR2 SQIVND (reference sequence). V was shortened by 3 bases and J by 4 bases, with 13 bases between the two germline ends. The CDR3 length is 15 residues. The CDR3 coding sequence is TGTGCCAGTAGTATGGGTCAGTCAGCAAATCAGCCCCAGCATTTT. Protein product: CASSMGQSANQPQHF. Combining the CDR3 with reference TRBV19 and TRBJ1-5 gives the whole variable domain DGGITQSPKYLFRKEGQNVTLSCEQNLNHDAMYWYRQDPGQGLRLIYYSQIVNDFQKGDIAEGYSVSREKKESFPLTVTSAQKNPTAFYLCASSMGQSANQPQHFGDGTRLSIL.

The J gene is TRBJ2-1, the V gene TRBV12-5; a weak D match, TRBD1 (6 bases). Trimming took off 7 bases at V and 4 bases at J, with 23 bases between the two ends. Germline CDR1 and CDR2: LGHNT and FRNRAP. There are 17 residues in the CDR3. CDR3 sequence (DNA): TGTGCTAGTGTGGGGGCCCTAAGGTCATACCCATACAATGAGCAGTTCTTC. Encoded protein: CASVGALRSYPYNEQFF.

The chain employs TRBV6-5 and TRBJ1-6, with TRBD1 matching over 9 bases. Germline assignment: CDR1 MNHEY and CDR2 SVGAGI. CDR3 length: 16 residues. J lost 7 bases, V lost 2 bases, and 6 bases had no gene match. Here the CDR3 DNA reads TGTGCCAGCAGTTACGCGGGACAGGGAGGAAATTCACCCCTCCACTTT. Amino acid sequence: CASSYAGQGGNSPLHF.

The V call is TRBV4-3, the J call TRBJ1-4; possible D gene TRBD1, 5 bases. The length of the CDR3 is 15 residues. Germline lookup yields CDR1 LGHNA and CDR2 YSLEER. V dropped 4 bases and J dropped 7 bases, with 16 bases sitting between them. The CDR3 DNA is TGCGCCAGCAGCCCTCAACACGGGGGGGGTGAAAAACTGTTTTTT. Its protein product is CASSPQHGGGEKLFF.